The sequence of this T cell receptor (beta chain) was determined in a study of cytomegalovirus exposure and HLA in healthy donors. Healthy bone marrow donors formed the donor group. At collection, donors were nominally healthy, but unrecorded immune exposures were probable. The study, taken as a whole, reports: A few CMV-associated chains proved CMV antigen-specific in vitro. In a later analysis, HLA-associated beta chains showed higher expansion and lower generation probabilities than comparable chains.

Notes on this clone: The antigen is unknown.

V lost 2 bases to trimming and J lost 7 bases; unmatched junction nucleotides: 7. The CDR3 runs 16 residues. Germline V gene lookup returns CDR1 SNHLY and CDR2 FYNNEI. PCR used 60 Vbeta primers and 13 Jbeta primers. Only in-frame clones appear in the TCRdb table, and some are missing; sequencing was by immunoSEQ multiplex PCR. Its table records around 160,000 clones. The sample taken for sequencing was PBMCs. The origin of this receptor is a woman in her forties or fifties in good health and CMV-seronegative. V usage is TRBV2 and J usage is TRBJ2-2; TRBD2 matches at 10 bases. This chain's CDR3 is CASSERASGSGGELFF. In nucleotides, the CDR3 is TGTGCCAGCAGTGAACGGGCTAGCGGGAGCGGCGGGGAGCTGTTTTTT. Together with reference TRBV2 and TRBJ2-2, the CDR3 gives the full variable domain: EPEVTQTPSHQVTQMGQEVILRCVPISNHLYFYWYRQILGQKVEFLVSFYNNEISEKSEIFDDQFSVERPDGSNFTLKIRSTKLEDSAMYFCASSERASGSGGELFFGEGSRLTVL.